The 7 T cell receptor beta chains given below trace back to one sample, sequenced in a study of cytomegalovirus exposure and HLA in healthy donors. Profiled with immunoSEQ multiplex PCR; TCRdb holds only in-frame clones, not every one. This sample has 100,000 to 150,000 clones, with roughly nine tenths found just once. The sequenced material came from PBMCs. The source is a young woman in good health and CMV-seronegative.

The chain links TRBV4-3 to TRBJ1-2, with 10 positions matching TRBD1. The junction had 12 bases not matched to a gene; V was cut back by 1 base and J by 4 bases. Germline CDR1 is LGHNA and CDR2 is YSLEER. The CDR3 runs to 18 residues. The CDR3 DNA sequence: TGCGCCAGCAGCCAAGGATCCAGACAGGGGGCATCCCCCTATGGCTACACCTTC. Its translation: CASSQGSRQGASPYGYTF.

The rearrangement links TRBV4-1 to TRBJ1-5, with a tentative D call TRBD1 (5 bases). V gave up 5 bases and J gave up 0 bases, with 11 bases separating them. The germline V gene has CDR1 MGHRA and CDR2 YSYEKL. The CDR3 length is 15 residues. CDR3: CASSYGGDSNQPQHF. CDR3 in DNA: TGCGCCAGCAGCTACGGGGGGGATAGCAATCAGCCCCAGCATTTT.

DNA for the CDR3: TGCGCCAGCAGCCAAGGGCAGTACTATGGCTACACCTTC. This sequence encodes CASSQGQYYGYTF. The chain combines TRBV4-1 with TRBJ1-2; D gene unclear. The V gene's germline CDR1 is MGHRA and CDR2 YSYEKL. V was cut by 1 base and J by 3 bases, with 6 bases left in between. The CDR3 sequence is 13 residues long.

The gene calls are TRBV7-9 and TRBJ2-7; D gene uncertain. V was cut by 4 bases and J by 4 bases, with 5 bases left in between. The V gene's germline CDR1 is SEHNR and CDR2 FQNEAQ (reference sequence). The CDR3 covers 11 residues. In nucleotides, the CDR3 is TGTGCCAGCAGCTCTTATTACGAGCAGTACTTC. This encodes CASSSYYEQYF.

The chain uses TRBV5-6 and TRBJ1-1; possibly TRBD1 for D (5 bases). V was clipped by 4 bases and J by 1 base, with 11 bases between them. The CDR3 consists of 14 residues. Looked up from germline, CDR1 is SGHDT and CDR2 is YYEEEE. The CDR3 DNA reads TGTGCCAGCAGCCCTGGGGCGCGGAACACTGAAGCTTTCTTT. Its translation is CASSPGARNTEAFF. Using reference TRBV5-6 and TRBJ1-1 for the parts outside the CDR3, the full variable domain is DAGVTQSPTHLIKTRGQQVTLRCSPKSGHDTVSWYQQALGQGPQFIFQYYEEEERQRGNFPDRFSGHQFPNYSSELNVNALLLGDSALYLCASSPGARNTEAFFGQGTRLTVV.

This CDR3 is CASSLAGVFYNEQFF. Written as DNA, the CDR3 is TGTGCCAGCAGCTTGGCAGGGGTTTTCTACAATGAGCAGTTCTTC. The J gene is TRBJ2-1, the V gene TRBV5-4; maybe TRBD1 (6 bases). The ends were cut back, 0 bases at V and 3 bases at J, with 10 bases in the middle. The germline V gene has CDR1 SGHNT and CDR2 YYREEE (reference sequence). CDR3 length equals 15 residues.

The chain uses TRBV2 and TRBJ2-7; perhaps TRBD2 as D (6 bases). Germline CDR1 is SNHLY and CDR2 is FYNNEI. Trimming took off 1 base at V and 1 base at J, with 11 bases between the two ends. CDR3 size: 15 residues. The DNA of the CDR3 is TGTGCCAGCAGTGAAGAGGACGGGGGATCCTACGAGCAGTACTTC. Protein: CASSEEDGGSYEQYF.